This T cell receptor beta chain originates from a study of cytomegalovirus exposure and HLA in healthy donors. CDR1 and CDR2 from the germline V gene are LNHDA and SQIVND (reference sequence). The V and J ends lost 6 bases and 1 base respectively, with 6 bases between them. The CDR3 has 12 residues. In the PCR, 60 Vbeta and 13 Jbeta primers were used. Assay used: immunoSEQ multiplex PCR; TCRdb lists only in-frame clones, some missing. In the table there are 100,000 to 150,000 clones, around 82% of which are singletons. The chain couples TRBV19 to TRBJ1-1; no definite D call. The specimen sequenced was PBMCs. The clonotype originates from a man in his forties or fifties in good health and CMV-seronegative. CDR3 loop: CASRGANTEAFF. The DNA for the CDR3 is TGTGCCAGTAGGGGCGCGAACACTGAAGCTTTCTTT.